The 28 T cell receptor beta chains reported below all come from one sample, sequenced in a study of blood T cell repertoires in COVID-19. Sequenced by immunoSEQ multiplex PCR; TCRdb stores in-frame clones only, minus some. The sample gives over 200,000 clones, roughly 87% of which show up once; 11% is in the top ten. The specimen sequenced was PBMCs or T cells enriched from blood (not recorded which). These receptors came from a man aged 25 to 40 who had recovered from COVID-19.

V usage is TRBV6-5 and J usage is TRBJ1-1, with D maybe TRBD1 (6 bases). V lost 6 bases, J lost 6 bases, and 11 bases lay in between. CDR3 length: 12 residues. Germline lookup yields CDR1 MNHEY and CDR2 SVGAGI. Here the CDR3 reads CASSLTGSEAFF. As DNA, the CDR3 is TGTGCCAGCAGCCTAACAGGGTCTGAAGCTTTCTTT.

This chain connects TRBV7-2 to TRBJ1-3; D is uncertain. CDR1 is SGHTA, CDR2 FQGNSA, per germline. The CDR3 contains 14 residues. Trimming took 9 bases from V and 1 from J, leaving 13 bases between them. The CDR3 region is CASLKRESGNTIYF. The CDR3 DNA reads TGTGCCAGTTTGAAGAGGGAATCTGGAAACACCATATATTTT.

This clone showed up just a few times. This sequence joins TRBV6-5 and TRBJ1-5; D possibly corresponds to TRBD1 (5 bases). The CDR3 spans 14 residues. Germline V gives CDR1 MNHEY, CDR2 SVGAGI. The germline V and J ends were trimmed by 6 bases and 3 bases, with 12 bases remaining between them. The CDR3 DNA sequence: TGTGCCAGCAGCGATGCAGGGTACAATCAGCCCCAGCATTTT. Translating it yields CASSDAGYNQPQHF.

The chain links TRBV24-1 to TRBJ1-5; D ambiguous. The germline V gene encodes CDR1 KGHDR and CDR2 SFDVKD. Between the trimmed V and J ends, which lost 6 bases and 2 bases, there was a span of 7 bases. The CDR3 covers 13 residues. CDR3 DNA sequence: TGTGCCACCAGTAAATATGGCAATCAGCCCCAGCATTTT. Encoded protein: CATSKYGNQPQHF.

This chain connects TRBV10-3 to TRBJ1-3; D possibly corresponds to TRBD1 (5 bases). This CDR3 contains 13 residues. Trimming removed 10 bases from V and 5 bases from J, with 15 bases in between. Germline-derived CDR1 and CDR2 are ENHRY and SYGVKD. CDR3 bases: TGTGCCACCCATCCGACAGATAGAAACACCATATATTTT. It yields the protein CATHPTDRNTIYF.

The chain is built from TRBV15 and TRBJ2-7, with 11 nucleotides matching TRBD2. Trimming took 1 base from V and 0 from J; bases not matched to a gene: 5. This CDR3 contains 17 residues. Germline V CDR1 and CDR2: LNHNV, YYDKDF (reference sequence). The CDR3 here is CATSRVTLAGASYEQYF. CDR3 nucleotides: TGTGCCACCAGCAGAGTTACACTAGCGGGAGCCTCCTACGAGCAGTACTTC. Full variable domain (remainder filled in from reference TRBV15 and TRBJ2-7): DAMVIQNPRYQVTQFGKPVTLSCSQTLNHNVMYWYQQKSSQAPKLLFHYYDKDFNNEADTPDNFQSRRPNTSFCFLDIRSPGLGDTAMYLCATSRVTLAGASYEQYFGPGTRLTVT.

The table lists this clone with a count of one. The gene calls are TRBV6-5 and TRBJ1-5, with a possible D match to TRBD1 (5 bases). Per the germline V gene, CDR1 is MNHEY and CDR2 is SVGAGI. The CDR3 is 15 residues long. Deletions cut 6 bases from V and 1 base from J, with 13 bases between. In DNA, the CDR3 is TGTGCCAGCAGCCTAGACCGACAGAGCAATCAGCCCCAGCATTTT. It codes for CASSLDRQSNQPQHF.

In its sample, this clone was seen once. The chain couples TRBV25-1 to TRBJ1-4; 8 bases line up with TRBD1. Germline values: CDR1 MGHDK, CDR2 SYGVNS. The CDR3 consists of 14 residues. J gave up 3 bases and V 5 bases, and 2 bases lay outside the gene matches. CDR3 nucleotides: TGTGCCAGCAGTTCAGGGGGCTCTAATGAAAAACTGTTTTTT. Its protein product is CASSSGGSNEKLFF.

The chain has TRBV5-1 and TRBJ2-3; perhaps TRBD1 as D (6 bases). Germline V CDR1 and CDR2: SGHRS, YFSETQ. There are 15 residues in the CDR3. Trimming left V 4 bases short and J 2 bases short, with 14 bases between. CDR3 coding DNA: TGCGCCAGCAGCGTACAGGGACGAGACACAGATACGCAGTATTTT. It specifies CASSVQGRDTDTQYF.

The chain links TRBV10-2 to TRBJ2-1; no clear D. The V gene lost 2 bases and the J gene lost 3 bases, with 2 bases spanning the gap. Germline V gives CDR1 WSHSY, CDR2 SAAADI. The CDR3 has 12 amino acids. The CDR3 sequence: CASSERYNEQFF. The CDR3, as DNA: TGCGCCAGCAGTGAGCGCTACAATGAGCAGTTCTTC.

The rearrangement uses TRBV7-3 and TRBJ1-6; no clear D. V lost 4 bases, J lost 8 bases, and 9 bases lay in between. This CDR3 spans 13 amino acids. From germline, CDR1 is SGHTA and CDR2 FQGTGA. CDR3 DNA sequence: TGTGCCAGCAGCTATAGCCGGGATTCACCCCTCCACTTT. Translating gives CASSYSRDSPLHF.

The chain carries TRBV5-1 and TRBJ1-2, with TRBD1 as a possible D gene (5 bases). V was trimmed by 3 bases and J by 7 bases, leaving 13 bases between them. This CDR3 has 13 residues. The germline V gene has CDR1 SGHRS and CDR2 YFSETQ. This CDR3 is CASSSGLGAGYTF. The CDR3 DNA sequence: TGCGCCAGCAGCTCGGGACTTGGGGCTGGCTACACCTTC.

The V gene is TRBV5-1, the J gene TRBJ2-3, with 13 bases lining up with TRBD2. The CDR3 contains 15 residues. V was pared by 3 bases and J by 4 bases, with 2 bases of the junction left unmatched. CDR1 and CDR2 from the germline V gene are SGHRS and YFSETQ. The CDR3 sequence is CASSSLAGGPDTQYF. CDR3 nucleotide sequence: TGCGCCAGCAGCTCACTAGCGGGAGGGCCAGATACGCAGTATTTT.

To note about this clone: The sample carries other DNA sequences with the same CDR3. The chain is built from TRBV30 and TRBJ1-2; 11 bases are shared with TRBD1. CDR3 length: 12 amino acids. CDR1 is GTSNPN and CDR2 is SVGIG in the germline V gene (reference sequence). The V and J ends lost 3 bases and 7 bases, in that order; junction bases with no gene match: 1. CDR3 sequence: CAWRGTGGGYTF. The CDR3 region has the DNA TGTGCCTGGAGAGGGACAGGGGGTGGCTACACCTTC.

The chain joins TRBV14 to TRBJ2-7; 8 bases are shared with TRBD2. Germline-derived CDR1 and CDR2 are SGHDN and FVKESK. Unmatched junction bases numbered 10, after V lost 3 bases and J lost 0 bases. This CDR3 is 17 amino acids long. CDR3: CASSHLLGGRNSYEQYF. CDR3 DNA sequence: TGTGCCAGCAGCCACCTTTTGGGCGGGAGGAACTCCTACGAGCAGTACTTC. Together with reference TRBV14 and TRBJ2-7, the CDR3 gives the full variable domain: EAGVTQFPSHSVIEKGQTVTLRCDPISGHDNLYWYRRVMGKEIKFLLHFVKESKQDESGMPNNRFLAERTGGTYSTLKVQPAELEDSGVYFCASSHLLGGRNSYEQYFGPGTRLTVT.

This chain joins TRBV20-1 and TRBJ1-6, with unresolved D. Trimming removed 3 bases at V and 7 bases at J, with 16 bases between. The germline gives CDR1 DFQATT, CDR2 SNEGSKA (reference sequence). This CDR3 comprises 15 residues. In DNA form, the CDR3 reads TGCAGTGCTAGTAACCAGGCGGGGATAAATTCACCCCTCCACTTT. Protein: CSASNQAGINSPLHF.

This clone was recorded a few times. The rearrangement links TRBV7-9 to TRBJ2-2; D may be TRBD1 (6 bases). This CDR3 has 15 amino acids. Germline V gives CDR1 SEHNR, CDR2 FQNEAQ (reference sequence). Trimming removed 4 bases from V and 2 bases from J, with 11 bases in between. The CDR3 region is CASSSTGTNTGELFF. The CDR3 DNA follows: TGTGCCAGCAGCTCAACCGGGACAAACACCGGGGAGCTGTTTTTT.

The V call is TRBV28, the J call TRBJ2-2; a possible D gene is TRBD2 (5 bases). V gave up 6 bases and J gave up 4 bases, with 9 bases separating them. This CDR3 comprises 13 residues. Germline CDR1 and CDR2: MDHEN and SYDVKM. The CDR3 loop reads CASRRDRTGELFF. CDR3 coding DNA: TGTGCCAGCAGACGGGATCGCACCGGGGAGCTGTTTTTT.

The chain recombines TRBV12-5 with TRBJ1-2; unclear D gene. Germline V gene sequence: CDR1 LGHNT, CDR2 FRNRAP. V was clipped by 3 bases and J by 5 bases, with 16 bases between them. The CDR3 consists of 15 residues. This CDR3 is CASGFGGGIGYGYTF. The CDR3 DNA reads TGTGCTAGTGGTTTCGGAGGTGGGATAGGGTATGGCTACACCTTC.

The chain couples TRBV6-5 to TRBJ2-2; 8 nucleotides align to TRBD1. The germline gives CDR1 MNHEY, CDR2 SVGAGI. The CDR3 sequence is 15 residues long. V trimming: 9 bases; J trimming: 3 bases; junction bases outside the gene matches: 9. CDR3 nucleotides: TGTGCCAGTGTTCCCGGGACAGGTTACACCGGGGAGCTGTTTTTT. Protein: CASVPGTGYTGELFF.

This clone occurred once. This chain links TRBV19 with TRBJ1-2, with D maybe TRBD1 (6 bases). In germline, CDR1 is LNHDA, CDR2 SQIVND (reference sequence). The length of the CDR3 is 16 residues. The ends were cut back, 3 bases at V and 3 bases at J, with 17 bases in the middle. The CDR3 spells CASSISPGAMDYGYTF. The CDR3 bases are TGTGCCAGTAGTATCAGTCCAGGGGCGATGGACTATGGCTACACCTTC.

This CDR3 reads CASSVLNREIPQPQHF. For the CDR3, the DNA is TGTGCCAGCAGCGTCCTCAATCGGGAGATCCCTCAGCCCCAGCATTTT. The V and J genes are TRBV7-2 and TRBJ1-5; D remains unclear. The V and J ends lost 5 bases and 6 bases respectively, with 20 bases between them. CDR3 length: 16 amino acids. In germline, CDR1 is SGHTA, CDR2 FQGNSA.

The chain joins TRBV27 to TRBJ1-2; possibly TRBD1 for D (6 bases). Germline lookup yields CDR1 MNHEY and CDR2 SMNVEV (reference sequence). The CDR3 runs 14 residues. The germline V and J ends were trimmed by 4 bases and 7 bases, with 16 bases remaining between them. CDR3 loop: CASSSNRVGGGYTF. CDR3 bases: TGTGCCAGCAGTTCGAACAGGGTTGGGGGTGGCTACACCTTC.

The chain carries TRBV24-1 and TRBJ2-7, with D possibly matching TRBD1 (6 bases). The ends were cut back, 4 bases at V and 5 bases at J, with 20 bases in the middle. The CDR3 sequence is 16 residues long. Germline CDR1 is KGHDR and CDR2 is SFDVKD. CDR3 nucleotide sequence: TGTGCCACCAGTGACCCCACCATTGGGGGCTTGGACGAGCAGTACTTC. It translates to CATSDPTIGGLDEQYF.

V is TRBV10-3 and J is TRBJ1-6; D is perhaps TRBD1 (6 bases). The V end was cut by 5 bases, the J end by 7 bases, with 15 bases between. CDR3 length equals 15 residues. In germline, CDR1 is ENHRY, CDR2 SYGVKD. The CDR3 spells CAISKDSLSNSPLHF. As DNA, the CDR3 is TGTGCCATCAGTAAGGACAGCCTAAGCAATTCACCCCTCCACTTT.

The chain is built from TRBV7-3 and TRBJ1-1; a possible D gene is TRBD1 (5 bases). CDR1 and CDR2 from the germline V gene are SGHTA and FQGTGA. The CDR3 has 16 residues. V was trimmed by 1 base and J by 4 bases, leaving 16 bases between them. This CDR3 is CASSLSPGGVITEAFF. The CDR3 nucleotides read TGTGCCAGCAGCTTAAGCCCCGGGGGGGTTATCACTGAAGCTTTCTTT.

This clone came up once. This sequence joins TRBV6-5 and TRBJ2-1, with 7 nucleotides matching TRBD2. This CDR3 region has 14 residues. CDR1 MNHEY and CDR2 SVGAGI come from the germline V gene. V gave up 2 bases and J gave up 6 bases; unmatched junction bases: 4. The CDR3 region is CASSYIAGVNEQFF. The CDR3 DNA is TGTGCCAGCAGTTACATTGCGGGAGTCAATGAGCAGTTCTTC.

There are a few counts of this clone. V gene TRBV5-5 combines with J gene TRBJ1-6, with 8 nucleotides matching TRBD1. V lost 2 bases, J lost 7 bases, and 5 bases stayed unmatched. Germline V gene lookup returns CDR1 SGHKS and CDR2 YYEKEE (reference sequence). The CDR3 spans 15 residues. The CDR3 protein is CASSLQGVTNSPLHF. The CDR3 DNA sequence: TGTGCCAGCAGCTTACAGGGGGTTACAAATTCACCCCTCCACTTT.